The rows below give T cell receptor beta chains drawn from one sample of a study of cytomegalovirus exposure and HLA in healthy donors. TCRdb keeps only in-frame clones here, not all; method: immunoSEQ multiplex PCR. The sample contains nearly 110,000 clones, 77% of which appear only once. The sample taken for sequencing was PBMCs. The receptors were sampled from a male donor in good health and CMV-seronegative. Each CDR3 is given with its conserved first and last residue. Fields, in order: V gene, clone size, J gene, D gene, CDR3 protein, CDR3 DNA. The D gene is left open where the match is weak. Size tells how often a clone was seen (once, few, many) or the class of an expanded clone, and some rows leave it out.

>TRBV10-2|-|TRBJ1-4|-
CASKDQGSNEKLFF
TGCGCCAGCAAGGACCAGGGGTCTAATGAAAAACTGTTTTTT
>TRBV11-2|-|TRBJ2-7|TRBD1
CASSLAGTVYEQYF
TGTGCCAGCAGCTTAGCCGGGACAGTCTACGAGCAGTACTTC
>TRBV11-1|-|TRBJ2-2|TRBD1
CASMRGLYNTGELFF
TGTGCCAGCATGAGGGGGCTGTACAACACCGGGGAGCTGTTTTTT
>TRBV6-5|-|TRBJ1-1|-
CASSSSGGWSEAFF
TGTGCCAGCAGTTCTAGTGGGGGCTGGTCTGAAGCTTTCTTT
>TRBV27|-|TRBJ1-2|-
CASGLKANYGYTF
TGTGCCAGCGGACTAAAAGCTAACTATGGCTACACCTTC
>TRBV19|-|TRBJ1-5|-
CASSIIRDNQPQHF
TGTGCCAGTAGTATAATAAGAGATAATCAGCCCCAGCATTTT
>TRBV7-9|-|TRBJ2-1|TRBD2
CASSRGLAGPNEQFF
TGTGCCAGCAGCCGGGGACTAGCGGGACCAAATGAGCAGTTCTTC
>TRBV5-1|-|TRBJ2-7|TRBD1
CASSSSTGQGSYEQYF
TGCGCCAGCAGCTCTTCAACGGGACAGGGGTCCTACGAGCAGTACTTC
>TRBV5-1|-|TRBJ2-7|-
CASSSRVSYEQYF
TGCGCCAGCAGCTCCCGGGTCTCCTACGAGCAGTACTTC
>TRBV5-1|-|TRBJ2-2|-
CASSGQQGITGELFF
TGCGCCAGCAGCGGTCAACAGGGCATCACCGGGGAGCTGTTTTTT
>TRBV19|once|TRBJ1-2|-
CASSPEPGVRNGYTF
TGTGCCAGTAGTCCGGAACCTGGAGTCCGTAATGGCTACACCTTC
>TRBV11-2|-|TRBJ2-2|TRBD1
CASSRTGVNTGELFF
TGTGCCAGCAGCCGGACAGGGGTGAACACCGGGGAGCTGTTTTTT
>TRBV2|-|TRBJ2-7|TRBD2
CASSEVTSVSYEQYF
TGTGCCAGCAGTGAGGTCACTAGCGTGTCCTACGAGCAGTACTTC
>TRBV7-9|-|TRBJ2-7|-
CASSFSGDEQYF
TGTGCCAGCAGCTTCTCAGGGGACGAGCAGTACTTC
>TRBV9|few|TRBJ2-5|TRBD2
CASSGGGQETQYF
TGTGCCAGCAGCGGCGGGGGCCAAGAGACCCAGTACTTC
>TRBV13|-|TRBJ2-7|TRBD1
CASSDGTDYEQYF
TGTGCCAGCAGCGACGGGACAGACTACGAGCAGTACTTC